This T cell receptor (beta chain) was sequenced for a study of Tregs in tolerant kidney transplant recipients. Points from the study as a whole: Nucleotide sequences could not be compared across some patients' samples due to primer changes.

About this clone: Its antigen is currently unknown.

Related graft donors supplied nonmyeloablative bone marrow transplants, and mixed chimerism was transient. Unstimulated Tregs (CD4+CD25+CD127-) and CD4+CD25- non-Tregs were sorted from PBMCs. The germline V gene has CDR1 ENHRY and CDR2 SYGVKD. CDR3 length: 15 amino acids. V lost 4 bases and J lost 6, with 15 bases in between. Libraries were prepared by immunoSEQ multiplex PCR; TCRdb keeps only in-frame clonotypes and omits some of them. The sample lists about 81,000 clones, 91% occurring once. Sample: CD4+ T cells from blood (PBMCs), taken 24 months after the transplant. The receptor was isolated from a human patient who received a combined kidney and bone marrow transplant. A subset of T cells may come from the graft donor. The chain has TRBV10-3 and TRBJ2-2; TRBD1 might be the D (6 bases). The CDR3, as DNA: TGTGCCATCAGTGTAGCGCCCGAGGGGGCCGGGGAGCTGTTTTTT. Its protein is CAISVAPEGAGELFF.